This T cell receptor (beta chain) was sequenced in a study of glioma-infiltrating T cells after dendritic cell vaccination. The sample's time point: after dendritic cell vaccination, including at tumor progression/relapse. None of the glioblastoma patients had an isocitrate dehydrogenase mutation. Generated by immunoSEQ multiplex PCR, the TCRdb table keeps only in-frame clones and is missing some. The table shows 60,000 or so clones, with about 89% occurring only once. Comment on this clone: The antigen remains undetermined.

The study, taken as a whole, reports: Survival was not directly related to TCR clonality in these patients.

CDR1 SGHKS and CDR2 YYEKEE come from the germline V gene (reference sequence). Between the trimmed V and J ends, which lost 2 bases and 8 bases, there was a span of 14 bases. The CDR3 consists of 15 residues. This chain uses TRBV5-5 with TRBJ1-6; possible D gene TRBD1, 5 bases. The source was blood, collected after dendritic cell vaccination. This TCR came from a human donor with glioblastoma. CDR3 sequence (DNA): TGTGCCAGCAGCTTAGTTCAGGGTAGAGATTCACCCCTCCACTTT. As protein: CASSLVQGRDSPLHF.